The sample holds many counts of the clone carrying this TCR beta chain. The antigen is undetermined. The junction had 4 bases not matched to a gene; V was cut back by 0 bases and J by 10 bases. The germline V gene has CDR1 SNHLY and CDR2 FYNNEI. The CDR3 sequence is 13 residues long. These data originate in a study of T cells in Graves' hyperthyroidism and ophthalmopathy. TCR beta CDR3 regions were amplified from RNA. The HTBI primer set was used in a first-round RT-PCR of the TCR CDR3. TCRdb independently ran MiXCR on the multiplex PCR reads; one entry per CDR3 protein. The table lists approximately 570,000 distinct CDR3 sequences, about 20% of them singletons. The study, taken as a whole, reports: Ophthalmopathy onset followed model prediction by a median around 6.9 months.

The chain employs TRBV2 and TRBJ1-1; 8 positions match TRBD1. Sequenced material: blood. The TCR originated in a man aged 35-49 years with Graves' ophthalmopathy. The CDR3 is CASSEARTGRAFF. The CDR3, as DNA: TGTGCCAGCAGTGAAGCCCGGACAGGGCGAGCTTTCTTT.